This T cell receptor beta chain was captured by sequencing in a study of blood T cell repertoires in COVID-19 (dated by TCRdb to the early 2020s). About the full investigation: Collaborator samples came from the United States, Italy and Spain and covered acute and convalescent phases of COVID-19. The material from the prospective study consisted of cDNA or gDNA derived from T cells, B-cell-depleted T cells, or PBMCs. Deeply sampled blood TCRbeta repertoires from subjects exposed to, actively infected with, or recovered from COVID-19 were included in the dataset. A freely available public database, intended as a resource for researchers studying the immune response to SARS-CoV-2, is where the repertoires were released. The samples were drawn from two sources: the first 160 participants of the ongoing ImmuneRACE study, and approximately 1,300 subjects contributed by 6 global collaborators. The sample metadata nearly always contained a de-identified subject ID, COVID-19 status, age in years and sex. Where available, HLA class I and class II types were taken from metadata supplied by the sample provider and were not determined by assay-based typing.

Concerning this clone: This clone's antigen is unknown. No base quality values were provided; no much bigger clone lies one nucleotide off.

Sequences SGHRS (CDR1) and YFSETQ (CDR2) are obtained from the germline V gene. For this chain, trimming is 0 bases at the V end and 7 bases at the J end, and the number of junction bases without a gene match is 3. The CDR3 goes from the cysteine to the phenylalanine over 13 residues. Only CDR3 DNA is held: 39 bases, read in frame from base 1. Each collaborating institution followed its own protocols to collect whole blood in K2EDTA tubes. For TCRbeta analysis, collaborators shipped samples in one of three forms: frozen whole blood, isolated PBMCs, or DNA extracted from either of those sample types. The research as a whole found: The quantity of clinical and demographic metadata differed by source and by participant and was supplied without curation.

TCRbeta CDR3 regions were amplified from genomic DNA by means of the immunoSEQ Assay, a bias-controlled multiplex PCR. The paper's processing steps were these. The number of nucleated cells in each sample was estimated from the amplification of reference gene primers within the assay. To quantify the absolute abundance of each unique TCRbeta CDR3 rearrangement, sequence reads were collapsed and filtered. For each sample, productive Simpson clonality was calculated by taking the square root of Simpson's diversity index across productive rearrangements. In TCRdb, the immuneACCESS table is reduced to in-frame sequences with V and J assigned. These tables do not hold every clone; where another copy was compared, an unresolved V gene accounts for under half, and the others remain unexplained. Clone size and the V and J calls come from that table; the DNA yielded D and trimming. This sample gives about 280,000 clones in total; 70% to 90% of them show up just once. The leading ten clones occupy 5.1% of the sample.

This TCR came from a man in his forties or fifties with active or convalescent COVID-19. Sample: peripheral blood. This chain is built from TRBV5-1 and TRBJ1-1; 7 middle bases align to TRBD1. The DNA sequence reads TGCGCCAGCAGCTTGGGACAGGGCGGTGAAGCTTTCTTT. This yields the protein CASSLGQGGEAFF. The full variable domain, completed from the reference TRBV5-1 and TRBJ1-1 proteins outside the CDR3, reads KAGVTQTPRYLIKTRGQQVTLSCSPISGHRSVSWYQQTPGQGLQFLFEYFSETQRNKGNFPGRFSGRQFSNSRSEMNVSTLELGDSALYLCASSLGQGGEAFFGQGTRLTVV.